This T cell receptor (beta chain) is from a study of neurological immune-mediated disorders. Whole-study findings and limits: There were no CDR3 amino acid sequences shared by expanded clones across subjects, a result suggesting private repertoires in all groups. HTLV-1-associated myelopathy displayed the greatest TCR clonal expansion, and multiple sclerosis exhibited the smallest, lower than that of healthy controls.

The cDNA came from 5'RACE with 10-nucleotide random UMIs. Using its own MiXCR run on the 5' RACE reads, TCRdb lists one record per CDR3 protein. Of around 30,000 distinct CDR3 sequences listed, over 4% are singletons. The V and J ends lost 3 bases and 3 bases respectively, with 16 bases between them. Germline assignment: CDR1 SGHRS and CDR2 YFSETQ. CDR3 size: 16 residues. This clonotype was counted at least ten times. Its target is not known. Unsorted libraries were prepared from 2 million PBMCs held at -80 C. The rearrangement joins TRBV5-1 to TRBJ2-1; the D is unclear. The TCR comes from a man between 18 and 35 years old in good health. The sequenced sample consisted of PBMCs. The CDR3, as DNA: TGCGCCAGCAGCTCCCCAGTTAGACCAAACTACAATGAGCAGTTCTTC. Its translation is CASSSPVRPNYNEQFF.